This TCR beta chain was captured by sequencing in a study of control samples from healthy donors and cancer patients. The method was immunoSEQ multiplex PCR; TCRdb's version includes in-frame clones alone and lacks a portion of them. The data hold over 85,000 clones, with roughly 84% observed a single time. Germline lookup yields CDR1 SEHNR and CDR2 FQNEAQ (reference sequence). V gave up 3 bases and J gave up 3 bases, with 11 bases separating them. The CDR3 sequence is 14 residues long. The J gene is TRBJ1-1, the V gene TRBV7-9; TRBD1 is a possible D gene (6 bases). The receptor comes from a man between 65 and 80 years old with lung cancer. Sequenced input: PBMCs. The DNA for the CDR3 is TGTGCCAGCAGCTTTGGGACATGGGACACTGAAGCTTTCTTT. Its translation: CASSFGTWDTEAFF. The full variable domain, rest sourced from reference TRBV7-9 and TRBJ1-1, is DTGVSQNPRHKITKRGQNVTFRCDPISEHNRLYWYRQTLGQGPEFLTYFQNEAQLEKSRLLSDRFSAERPKGSFSTLEIQRTEQGDSAMYLCASSFGTWDTEAFFGQGTRLTVV.